This TCR beta chain emerged from a study of shared clonotypes between healthy human individuals (dated by TCRdb to 2020 to 2022). Background on the whole study: Two women and a few men aged 18 to 49 years were included in the cohort. Per donor, three plates each were used for CD4 naive and CD4 memory, two for CD8 naive, and one for CD8 memory. The study deeply sequenced blood TCR repertoires of about 5 healthy adults to estimate repertoire size and the extent of clonotype sharing between individuals. Different laboratories and diverse techniques were used to prepare libraries and sequence TCR repertoires, to increase sequencing depth and limit assay-specific biases. Per donor, leukapheresis produced somewhere between about 0.85 and 9.5 billion PBMCs. Study-level results and caveats: Pairwise subsampling led to the expectation that sequencing depth would affect the degree of clonotype sharing among donors. Compared with non-shared clonotypes, the clonotypes found in all four sorted-subset donors had higher generation probabilities. Rarefaction of sorted-subset datasets indicated incomplete sequencing despite the large sequencing depth. When a handful of donors were compared, the shared fraction of clonotypes was about 5.2% for naive CD4, approximately 3.3% for naive CD8, more than 2% for memory CD4, and about 0.36% for memory CD8. Sampling was restricted to blood, and TCR repertoires in tissues likely differ from the TCR repertoires found in blood. Naive subsets generally had larger estimated clonotype richness than memory subsets did. Because the study included a small number of donors, the genetic and exposure-history diversity represented was limited.

Donors were healthy HIV-negative adults with no recently reported acute infections or vaccinations. Every donor was a Caucasian adult residing in Nashville, Tennessee, USA. CD4+ T cells were enriched by magnetic negative selection, after which naive cells were positively selected on CD45RA and the negative fraction was taken as the memory subset. Blood was obtained by leukapheresis, after which PBMCs were separated by Ficoll-Histopaque density gradient centrifugation and cryopreserved in liquid nitrogen vapor phase. Analytical flow cytometry was used to check the purity and quantity of every magnetically sorted T cell population. From each sorted fraction, genomic DNA was isolated and quantified by UV absorbance on a Nanodrop 2000c. Using the deep immunoSEQ assay, TCR CDR3 regions were amplified from genomic DNA by multiplex PCR. Genomic DNA extracted from each cell subset was distributed evenly over all wells of several immunoSEQ 96-well plates, and each plate served as one replicate. For sorted subsets, approximately 190 ng genomic DNA, equal to about 30,000 T cell genomes, was loaded into each replicate PCR. Purified libraries were measured with a Qubit 3.0 fluorometer, size-checked on a Bioanalyzer 2100, and measured again with the KAPA Library Quantification kit. Every immunoSEQ 96-well plate was sequenced on a separate single-read 150-cycle Illumina NextSeq 550 flow cell. Per the source publication's procedure: Because only junctional sequences without quality scores were contained in the immunoSEQ output, filtering matching that applied to full-length reads could not be performed. To assign V/J genes and CDR3, sequences were annotated against IMGT germline references using PyIR, a Python wrapper for IgBLAST v1.9. Reads were filtered out if the reads had weak V/J assignments (E-value above 1e-6), no CDR3, stop codons, out-of-frame junctions, or ambiguous translated residues. V3J clonotypes were defined as sequences sharing an identical inferred V gene, J gene, and CDR3 amino acid sequence. Percentage overlap between repertoires was computed as shared unique clonotypes divided by the size of the smaller repertoire. Richness of each repertoire was evaluated using RTK rarefaction, the Chao1 estimator, and Recon v2.1 estimates of unobserved clonotypes. Generation probabilities for all TCRbeta clonotypes obtained by the gDNA method from four donors were computed using OLGA. Held by TCRdb, this immuneACCESS table contains in-frame sequences only and omits some clones. Under half of the omission traces to an unresolved V gene where checked; the cause of the rest is unknown. V, J and clone size are taken as reported in that table, and D and trimming were inferred from the DNA itself. The table for this sample lists some 200,000 clones; about 93% of them were counted only once. The ten largest clones take up 0.067% of the sample.

The CDR3 holds 16 amino acids from the cysteine to the phenylalanine. Only the CDR3 portion is preserved as DNA: 48 bases, with reading frame beginning at the first base. Trimming accounts for 3 bases at V and 3 bases at J, while the number of junction bases matched to no gene is 7. According to the germline V gene, CDR1 reads KGHSH and CDR2 reads LQKENI. Worth noting for this clone: This clone's antigen is unknown. No base qualities exist here, and no much larger clone lies one base off it.

The sample consisted of naive CD4+ T cells sorted from blood. The cell subset or site label, read with the paper, signifies: CD45RA+ positively selected. This TCR was sampled from a woman aged 25 to 39 in good health. Recombination connected TRBV18 to TRBJ2-3; 9 central bases correspond to TRBD2. The CDR3 amino acid sequence is: CASSPVKAGGTDTQYF. The DNA is TGTGCCAGCTCACCCGTTAAAGCGGGAGGAACAGATACGCAGTATTTT.